The present T cell receptor beta chain was sequenced within a study of beta chain features in type 1 diabetes. Study-level background: There was similarity between patients and healthy donors in age, gender and cell yields. Study outcomes and limitations: In these data, an HLA type influence on TCRB rearrangement remained unresolved. Among patients with Type 1 diabetes, TCRB CDR3s were moderately but significantly shorter in every one of the four CD4+ subsets.

Blood was drawn once from each donor into heparinised tubes. The draws averaged about 0.12 L. There are 13 residues in the CDR3. V lost 3 bases and J 5 bases, leaving 10 bases between the germline ends. Germline lookup yields CDR1 SGHVS and CDR2 FQNEAQ. The sequenced template was cDNA made from the entire isolated RNA. It was found that naive, central memory and regulatory T cell samples averaged about 4 million reads. Clones were sequenced by immunoSEQ multiplex PCR, and TCRdb holds only the in-frame ones, with some missing. The data hold hundreds of thousands of clones, with over 12% observed a single time. Note on this clone: Its specificity is unknown.

The clonotype was recovered from a man younger than 30 with type 1 diabetes. Source material: naive CD4+ T cells from blood. The genes are TRBV7-8 and TRBJ1-1, with unresolved D. This CDR3 reads CASSLIGRTEAFF. CDR3 bases: TGTGCCAGCAGCTTGATTGGGAGAACTGAAGCTTTCTTT. The entire variable domain, with the rest obtained from reference TRBV7-8 and TRBJ1-1, is as follows: GAGVSQSPRYKVAKRGQDVALRCDPISGHVSLFWYQQALGQGPEFLTYFQNEAQLDKSGLPSDRFFAERPEGSVSTLKIQRTQQEDSAVYLCASSLIGRTEAFFGQGTRLTVV.